This passage covers 9 T cell receptor beta chains from one sample sequenced in a study of T cell responses to AZD1222 COVID-19 vaccine. TCRdb keeps only in-frame clones here, not all; method: immunoSEQ multiplex PCR. The sample totals around 150,000 clones. Sequencing used peripheral blood. These receptor sequences come from an adult in good health.

The gene calls are TRBV25-1 and TRBJ2-3; D gene uncertain. Germline assignment: CDR1 MGHDK and CDR2 SYGVNS. CDR3 length equals 13 residues. Trimming took 3 bases from V and 3 from J, leaving 7 bases between them. CDR3 in amino acids: CASSEGSTDTQYF. The CDR3 region has the DNA TGTGCCAGCAGTGAGGGCTCAACAGATACGCAGTATTTT.

The chain joins TRBV27 to TRBJ1-1; a weak D match, TRBD1 (6 bases). The germline V gene has CDR1 MNHEY and CDR2 SMNVEV (reference sequence). Trimming left V 5 bases short and J 0 bases short, with 10 bases between. This CDR3 has 14 residues. The CDR3 sequence: CASSRQVMNTEAFF. The CDR3 DNA reads TGTGCCAGCAGTAGACAGGTCATGAACACTGAAGCTTTCTTT.

V and J are TRBV5-1 and TRBJ1-5, with TRBD1 matching over 7 bases. The junction had 17 bases not matched to a gene; V was cut back by 8 bases and J by 3 bases. CDR1 and CDR2 from the germline V gene are SGHRS and YFSETQ. The CDR3 extends over 17 amino acids. This chain's CDR3 is CARLRPGTEQTNQPQHF. The CDR3 bases are TGCGCCAGACTACGACCCGGGACAGAGCAAACCAATCAGCCCCAGCATTTT.

This chain links TRBV6-5 with TRBJ1-2; D unresolved. The CDR3 has 12 residues. With 2 bases removed from V and 1 base from J, the gap between germline ends came to 2 bases. CDR1 and CDR2 (germline): MNHEY, SVGAGI. The CDR3 DNA is TGTGCCAGCAGTTACAGTAACTATGGCTACACCTTC. This codes for CASSYSNYGYTF.

Details on this clone: Different DNA sequences within this sample yield the same CDR3. The V and J genes are TRBV29-1 and TRBJ1-4; D not certain. The germline CDR1 and CDR2 sequences are SQVTM and ANQGSEA. With 3 bases removed from V and 5 bases from J, the gap between germline ends came to 7 bases. This CDR3 comprises 12 residues. In nucleotides, the CDR3 is TGCAGCGTTGAGTTCACAAATGAAAAACTGTTTTTT. This codes for CSVEFTNEKLFF.

V and J are TRBV7-2 and TRBJ2-5; no definite D call. With 1 base removed from V and 1 base from J, the gap between germline ends came to 7 bases. CDR1 is SGHTA and CDR2 is FQGNSA in the germline V gene. This CDR3 contains 14 residues. The CDR3: CASSLGLLQETQYF. The DNA for the CDR3 is TGTGCCAGCAGCTTAGGACTCCTCCAAGAGACCCAGTACTTC.

The chain employs TRBV4-1 and TRBJ2-1, with D unresolved. Per the germline V gene, CDR1 is MGHRA and CDR2 is YSYEKL. V lost 4 bases to trimming and J lost 0 bases, with 13 bases between them. The CDR3 extends over 16 amino acids. CDR3 amino acids: CASSRDTSTSYNEQFF. The CDR3 DNA reads TGCGCCAGCAGCCGGGATACTTCTACCTCCTACAATGAGCAGTTCTTC.

The rearrangement links TRBV29-1 to TRBJ2-3; TRBD2 matches 10 bases. The length of the CDR3 is 18 residues. The trim removed 2 bases at V and 1 base at J, leaving 12 bases unmatched. Germline V CDR1 and CDR2: SQVTM, ANQGSEA. In nucleotides, the CDR3 is TGCAGCGTTGAACGGGCCAGCGGGGGGGCCTTACGCACAGATACGCAGTATTTT. Its protein is CSVERASGGALRTDTQYF.

The chain recombines TRBV6-2 or TRBV6-3 with TRBJ1-5; a possible D gene is TRBD1 (5 bases). Germline V gene data show CDR1 as MNHEY and CDR2 as SVGEGT. The CDR3 loop spans 16 amino acids. The V gene lost 2 bases and the J gene lost 0 bases, with 11 bases spanning the gap. The CDR3 loop reads CASSYGGFRSNQPQHF. In nucleotides, the CDR3 is TGTGCCAGCAGTTACGGGGGATTCCGTAGCAATCAGCCCCAGCATTTT.